This TCR beta chain was sequenced during a study of blood T cell repertoires in COVID-19. This clone is a singleton in its sample. Data came from immunoSEQ multiplex PCR; TCRdb stores just in-frame clones and leaves some out. The profile shows a few hundred thousand clones, around 91% of them singletons. The CDR3 has 15 amino acids. CDR1 LGHNA and CDR2 YNFKEQ come from the germline V gene. Trimming took off 1 base at V and 1 base at J, with 10 bases between the two ends. Input material: peripheral blood. The chain carries TRBV4-2 and TRBJ2-5; D call uncertain. The sequence was obtained from a woman aged 55-70 years with COVID-19, enrolled during active disease. The CDR3 nucleotides read TGTGCCAGCAGCCAAGTGTTGGGCAGCCAAGAGACCCAGTACTTC. Its protein product is CASSQVLGSQETQYF.